The sequence of this T cell receptor beta chain was determined in a study of T cell responses to AZD1222 COVID-19 vaccine (dated by TCRdb to about 2021). Regarding the study in general: TCR sequencing covered 230 to 250 trial participants: 200 to 220 given two doses of AZD1222 and about 26 given two doses of MenACWY control vaccine. Enrollment into the trials was organized by age into subgroups of 18-55, 56-69 and 70-plus years, and those subgroups contained roughly 140, 27 and 60 TCR-sequenced participants, respectively.

V sheds 2 bases and J sheds 3 bases, leaving 10 bases between their ends. Taken from the germline V gene, the CDR1 and CDR2 loops are MDHEN and SYDVKM. The cysteine opens and the phenylalanine closes a CDR3 of 14 amino acids. The read is trimmed to its CDR3 DNA, 42 bases read in frame from base 1. Findings and caveats that apply to the study as a whole: Because no day 14 peak-response samples were available, the repertoires could be characterized only after the peak T cell response. The whole spike protein was spanned by vaccine-associated CD4 TCRs, and dominant responses were seen in regions 160-218 and 743-854. In the small 56-69-year group, the increase in depth fell short of significance, most likely because of low power. A significant rise in spike-specific TCR breadth and depth was observed after two AZD1222 doses relative to day 0 and relative to MenACWY recipients. Participants were mostly white British and included more females than males, and it was suggested by the authors that clonal diversity may have been underestimated. Conclusions about previously exposed vaccinees were limited because only 6 or 7 AZD1222 recipients were SARS-CoV-2 seropositive at baseline. Reportedly, close to half of the unique spike-specific TCRs recognized epitopes lying outside the regions that are mutated in the B.1.351 and B.1.1.7 variants.

Points on this clone: Its antigen remains undetermined. Base qualities were left out, and no much larger clone turns up one base away.

The label giving this sample's time point can be read as: about 28 days (+/-7) after the second vaccine dose. The treatment or condition label corresponds to: meningococcal conjugate vaccine given as trial control. Vaccinee samples were obtained from the UK trials COV001 and COV002, which included a single-blind randomized controlled phase 2/3 trial of AZD1222 (ChAdOx1 nCoV-19) in healthy adults. Trial participant PBMC samples were collected at day 0 and day 28 after the second dose for TCRbeta chain sequencing. The CDR3 regions of human TCRbeta chains were analyzed by immunosequencing. The paper's data handling went like this. Repertoire TCRs were matched against a reference library of SARS-CoV-2-specific TCRs generated with the MIRA antigen-specificity platform. Breadth meant the fraction of unique TCRs that were SARS-CoV-2-associated, whereas depth meant the fraction of total T cells that were SARS-CoV-2-associated. Each spike-specific TCR was assigned to its reactive spike region and to a CD4 or CD8 class using the MIRA data. Log10-transformed breadth and depth values were compared by one-way ANOVA with Sidak's multiple comparisons tests. TCRdb re-hosts the immuneACCESS table, in-frame sequences only. Its copies lack some clones; in the studies checked, an unresolved V gene accounts for under half of them, and the cause for the rest is not known. The V and J calls and clone size were taken over from that table, and D and trimming were inferred from the DNA. Recorded for this sample are 150,000 to 200,000 clones; 85% to 90% of them occurred a single time. Together, the top ten hold roughly 4.3% of the sample.

This specimen was peripheral blood, taken 28 days after the second dose of the MenACWY control vaccine. Recombination joined TRBV28 with TRBJ1-1; TRBD1 is possibly the D segment (5 matching bases). This receptor was obtained from an adult who received the MenACWY meningococcal vaccine as a control. DNA sequence: TGTGCCAGCAGTTTAATTGCCAGGGACACTGAAGCTTTCTTT. The translation is CASSLIARDTEAFF.